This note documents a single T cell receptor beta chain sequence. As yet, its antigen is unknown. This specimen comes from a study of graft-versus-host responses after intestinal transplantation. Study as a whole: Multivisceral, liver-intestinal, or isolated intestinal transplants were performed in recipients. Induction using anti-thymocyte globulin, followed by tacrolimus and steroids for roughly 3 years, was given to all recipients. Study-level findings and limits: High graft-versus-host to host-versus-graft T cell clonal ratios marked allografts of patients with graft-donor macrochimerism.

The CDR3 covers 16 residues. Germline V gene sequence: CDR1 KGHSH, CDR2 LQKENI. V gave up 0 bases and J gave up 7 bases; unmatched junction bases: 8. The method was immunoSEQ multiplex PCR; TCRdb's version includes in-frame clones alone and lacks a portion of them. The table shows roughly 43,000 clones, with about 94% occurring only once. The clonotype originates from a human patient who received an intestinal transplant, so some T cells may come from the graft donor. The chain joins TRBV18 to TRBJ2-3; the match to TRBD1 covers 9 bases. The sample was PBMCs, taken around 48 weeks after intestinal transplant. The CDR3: CASSPPGPGQGNTQYF. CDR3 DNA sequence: TGTGCCAGCTCACCACCGGGGCCGGGACAGGGTAATACGCAGTATTTT.